This T cell receptor (beta chain) was found in a study of radiotherapy plus CTLA-4 blockade in lung cancer. Study observations and caveats: An expansion of tumor-derived TCR clones occurred in blood after radiotherapy plus ipilimumab.

Worth noting for this clone: Its target is unknown.

The germline V gene encodes CDR1 PRHDT and CDR2 FYEKMQ (reference sequence). The CDR3 extends over 15 amino acids. Trimming pared 4 bases from V and 2 bases from J, leaving 15 bases between. The method was immunoSEQ multiplex PCR; TCRdb's version includes in-frame clones alone and lacks a portion of them. Of 50,000 or so clones detected, approximately 76% appear once; the ten largest clones hold 11%. The receptor comes from a human donor with non-small cell lung cancer who had stable disease on radiotherapy plus ipilimumab. The chain recombines TRBV13 with TRBJ2-7, with D hard to call. The sequenced sample was peripheral blood, obtained from a patient treated with radiotherapy plus ipilimumab. DNA of the CDR3: TGTGCCAGCAGCTGGGCTCTCGGCGGTCCCTACGAGCAGTACTTC. The encoded protein is CASSWALGGPYEQYF.